The TCR beta chain described here comes from a study of CD8 T cells in ankylosing spondylitis. Study-level points and caveats: Reported data indicate significant enrichment of disease-linked clones within matched ankylosing spondylitis synovial fluid. What appeared characteristic of ankylosing spondylitis blood was a TCR beta motif of seven to nine highly homologous variants.

Making use of molecular barcodes, quantitative 5'-RACE generated TCR beta libraries. TCRdb called the 5' RACE reads again in MiXCR, with one record for every CDR3 protein. The sample has 700,000 to 850,000 distinct CDR3 sequences, about an eighth seen once. This clonotype was counted between two and nine times. Its antigen remains unknown. Germline V CDR1 and CDR2: LGHNA, YSLEER. This CDR3 contains 13 residues. The V gene lost 1 base and the J gene lost 10 bases, with 13 bases spanning the gap. The TCR originated in a male donor with ankylosing spondylitis. Sequences were obtained from blood, either unsorted or a sorted T cell fraction (not recorded which). The chain combines TRBV4-3 with TRBJ2-5, with a weak D call TRBD2 (6 bases). CDR3 in DNA: TGCGCCAGCAGCCAAGGGCGACTAGAGCACCAGTACTTC. Amino acids: CASSQGRLEHQYF.